This T cell receptor beta chain was sequenced for a study of lymphopenia after photon versus proton radiotherapy. Only in-frame clones appear in the TCRdb table, and some are missing; sequencing was by immunoSEQ multiplex PCR. This sample has around 150,000 clones; around nine tenths occur once, and the top ten carry approximately 4.8%. Germline V gene sequence: CDR1 SGHNT, CDR2 YYREEE (reference sequence). This CDR3 is 12 amino acids long. V was trimmed by 0 bases and J by 4 bases, leaving 3 bases between them. Study outcomes and limitations: Only patients who died were analyzed for survival; proton advantage is unproven. Post-nadir TCR diversity decline inversely tracked overall survival among those who died. Oligoclonal CD8+ Temra expansion after nadir drove photon patients' diversity drop.

A note on this clone: Its antigen is not identified.

This clonotype was sampled from a man aged 50 to 60 with gastric cancer. The chain carries TRBV5-4 and TRBJ2-3; no firm D call. The sample here was peripheral blood, taken from a patient treated with photon-based radiotherapy. CDR3 in amino acids: CASSLVADTQYF. CDR3 in DNA: TGTGCCAGCAGCTTGGTTGCAGATACGCAGTATTTT.